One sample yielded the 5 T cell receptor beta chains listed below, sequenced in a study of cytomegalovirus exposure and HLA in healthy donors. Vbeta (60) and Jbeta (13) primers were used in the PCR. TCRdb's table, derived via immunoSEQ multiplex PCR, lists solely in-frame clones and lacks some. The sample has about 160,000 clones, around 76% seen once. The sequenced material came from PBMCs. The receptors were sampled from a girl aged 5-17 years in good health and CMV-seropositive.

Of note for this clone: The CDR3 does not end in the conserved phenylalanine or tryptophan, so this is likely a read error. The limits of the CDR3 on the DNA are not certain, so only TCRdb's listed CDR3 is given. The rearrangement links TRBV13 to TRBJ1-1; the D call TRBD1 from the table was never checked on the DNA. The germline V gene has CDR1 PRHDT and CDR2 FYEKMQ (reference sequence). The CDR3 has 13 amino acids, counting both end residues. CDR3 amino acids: CASSLGLGAGVVV.

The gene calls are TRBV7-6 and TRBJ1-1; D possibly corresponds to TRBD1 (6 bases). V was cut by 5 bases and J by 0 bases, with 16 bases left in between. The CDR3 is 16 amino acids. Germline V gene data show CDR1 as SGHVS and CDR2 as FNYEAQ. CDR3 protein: CASSQTGDDLNTEAFF. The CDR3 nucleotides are TGTGCCAGCAGCCAGACAGGTGATGACCTGAACACTGAAGCTTTCTTT. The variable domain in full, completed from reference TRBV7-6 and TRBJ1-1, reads GAGVSQSPRYKVTKRGQDVALRCDPISGHVSLYWYRQALGQGPEFLTYFNYEAQQDKSGLPNDRFSAERPEGSISTLTIQRTEQRDSAMYRCASSQTGDDLNTEAFFGQGTRLTVV.

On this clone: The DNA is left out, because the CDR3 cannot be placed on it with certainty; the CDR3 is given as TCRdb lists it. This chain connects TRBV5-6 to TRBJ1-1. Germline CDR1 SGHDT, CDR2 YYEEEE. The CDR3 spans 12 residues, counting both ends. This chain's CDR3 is CASSLGTFGAFF.

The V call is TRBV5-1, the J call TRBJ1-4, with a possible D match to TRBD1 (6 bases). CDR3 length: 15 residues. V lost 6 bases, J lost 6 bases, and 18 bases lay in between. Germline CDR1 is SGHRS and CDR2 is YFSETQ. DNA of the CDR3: TGCGCCAGCACCCTCCTAGGGGGGGCTTATGAAAAACTGTTTTTT. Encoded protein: CASTLLGGAYEKLFF.

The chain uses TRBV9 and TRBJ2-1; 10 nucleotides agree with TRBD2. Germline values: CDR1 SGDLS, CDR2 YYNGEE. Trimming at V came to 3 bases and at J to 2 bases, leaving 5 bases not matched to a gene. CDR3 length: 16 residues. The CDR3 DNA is TGTGCCAGCAGCGGCTCCCTAGCGGGGGCCTACAATGAGCAGTTCTTC. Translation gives CASSGSLAGAYNEQFF.